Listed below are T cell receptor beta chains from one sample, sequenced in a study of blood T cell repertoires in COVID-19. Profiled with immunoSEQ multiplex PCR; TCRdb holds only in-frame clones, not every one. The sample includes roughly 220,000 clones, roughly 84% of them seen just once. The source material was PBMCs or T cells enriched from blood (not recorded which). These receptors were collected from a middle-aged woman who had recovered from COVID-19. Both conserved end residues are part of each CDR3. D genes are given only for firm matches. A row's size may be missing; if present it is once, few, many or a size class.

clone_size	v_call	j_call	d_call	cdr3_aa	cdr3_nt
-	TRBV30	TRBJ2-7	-	CAWSAVRGYEQYF	TGTGCCTGGAGTGCAGTCAGGGGCTACGAGCAGTACTTC
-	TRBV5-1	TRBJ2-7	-	CASSFRQGEEQYF	TGCGCCAGCAGCTTTCGCCAGGGCGAAGAGCAGTACTTC
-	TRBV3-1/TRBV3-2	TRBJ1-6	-	CASSLSSGNSPLHF	TGTGCCAGCAGCCTCTCCTCCGGTAATTCACCCCTCCACTTT
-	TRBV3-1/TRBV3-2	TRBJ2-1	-	CASSRSLEDEQFF	TGTGCCAGCAGCCGGAGCTTGGAGGATGAGCAGTTCTTC
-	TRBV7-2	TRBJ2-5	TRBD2	CASSLRLAGAETQYF	TGTGCCAGCAGCTTGCGACTAGCGGGAGCAGAGACCCAGTACTTC
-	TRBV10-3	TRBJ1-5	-	CAISARGNNQPQHF	TGTGCCATCAGTGCAAGGGGGAACAATCAGCCCCAGCATTTT
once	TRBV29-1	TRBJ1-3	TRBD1	CSSMSGGTGNTIYF	TGCAGCTCGATGTCAGGGGGCACTGGAAACACCATATATTTT
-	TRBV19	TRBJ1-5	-	CASTLEGINQPQHF	TGTGCCAGTACCCTTGAGGGTATCAATCAGCCCCAGCATTTT
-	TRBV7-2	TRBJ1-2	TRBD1	CASSPRDRGNGYTF	TGTGCCAGCAGCCCTCGGGACAGGGGTAATGGCTACACCTTC
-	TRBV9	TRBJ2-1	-	CASSVALYNEQFF	TGTGCCAGCAGCGTAGCTTTGTACAATGAGCAGTTCTTC